Listed below are T cell receptor beta chains from one sample, sequenced in a study of blood T cell repertoires in COVID-19. Generated by immunoSEQ multiplex PCR, the TCRdb table keeps only in-frame clones and is missing some. The table shows a few hundred thousand clones, with around 90% occurring only once. The sequencing sample was made of peripheral blood. Receptor source: a man between 18 and 35 years old with active or convalescent COVID-19. CDR3s include the opening cysteine and the closing phenylalanine or tryptophan. D genes are given only for firm matches. Rows give clone size only sometimes, using once, few, many, or a class for an expanded clone.

>NA|TRBJ2-3|TRBV2|NA
CASCVGWKADTQYF
TGTGCCAGCTGTGTGGGCTGGAAGGCAGATACGCAGTATTTT
>NA|TRBJ2-7|TRBV2|TRBD2
CASRLGEGEQYF
TGTGCCAGCAGGCTAGGGGAGGGCGAGCAGTACTTC
>NA|TRBJ2-2|TRBV19|TRBD2
CASSPLAGETGELFF
TGTGCCAGTAGTCCCTTAGCGGGAGAGACCGGGGAGCTGTTTTTT
>NA|TRBJ2-2|TRBV9|TRBD1
CASMTGINTGELFF
TGTGCCAGCATGACAGGGATTAACACCGGGGAGCTGTTTTTT
>NA|TRBJ2-6|TRBV14|NA
CASSQTISDHLSSGANVLTF
TGTGCCAGCAGCCAAACTATTTCGGATCACCTGAGCTCTGGGGCCAACGTCCTGACTTTC
>NA|TRBJ2-3|TRBV5-1|NA
CASRNSGGTTDTQYF
TGCGCCAGCAGGAATTCTGGCGGGACTACAGATACGCAGTATTTT
>NA|TRBJ2-1|TRBV2|TRBD2
CASWLAGAGNEQFF
TGTGCCAGCTGGTTAGCGGGAGCCGGCAATGAGCAGTTCTTC
>NA|TRBJ2-1|TRBV4-3|NA
CASSPRGNAYNEQFF
TGCGCCAGCAGCCCCCGGGGAAATGCCTACAATGAGCAGTTCTTC
>NA|TRBJ2-7|TRBV7-5|NA
CARSSPPAGGGRWYEQYF
TGTGCCAGAAGCTCCCCACCAGCGGGAGGGGGGAGGTGGTACGAGCAGTACTTC
>once|TRBJ1-5|TRBV5-5|TRBD1
CASSLTGQARNQPQHF
TGTGCCAGCAGCTTGACCGGACAGGCCCGCAATCAGCCCCAGCATTTT
>NA|TRBJ1-4|TRBV3-1/TRBV3-2|NA
CASSQVQFATNEKLFF
TGTGCCAGCAGCCAGGTACAATTTGCAACTAATGAAAAACTGTTTTTT
>NA|TRBJ2-7|TRBV27|NA
CASSPLSGEQYF
TGTGCCAGCAGTCCGCTGTCGGGCGAGCAGTACTTC
>NA|TRBJ2-5|TRBV7-2|NA
CASSLVSRQGRETQYF
TGTGCCAGCAGCTTAGTTTCCCGTCAGGGGCGGGAGACCCAGTACTTC
>NA|TRBJ1-1|TRBV30|NA
CAWSVAVEAFF
TGTGCCTGGAGTGTGGCAGTCGAAGCTTTCTTT
>NA|TRBJ1-2|TRBV7-2|TRBD1
CASSLMLGQKYGYTF
TGTGCCAGCAGCTTAATGTTGGGACAGAAGTATGGCTACACCTTC
>NA|TRBJ1-2|TRBV5-1|NA
CASSFGILGYGYTF
TGCGCCAGCAGCTTCGGGATACTGGGCTATGGCTACACCTTC
>once|TRBJ1-1|TRBV5-1|NA
CASSFLSVPEAFF
TGCGCCAGCAGCTTCTTGTCAGTCCCTGAAGCTTTCTTT
>NA|TRBJ2-2|TRBV14|TRBD2
CASSQVTSGPGELFF
TGTGCCAGCAGCCAAGTAACTAGCGGGCCCGGGGAGCTGTTTTTT
>NA|TRBJ2-6|TRBV6-1|TRBD1
CASSEARGLFSPGANVLTF
TGTGCCAGCAGTGAAGCCAGGGGGCTCTTCTCCCCTGGGGCCAACGTCCTGACTTTC
>NA|TRBJ1-1|TRBV5-6|TRBD1
CASSLVGTVNTEAFF
TGTGCCAGCAGCTTGGTTGGGACAGTGAACACTGAAGCTTTCTTT
>NA|TRBJ1-5|TRBV6-2/TRBV6-3|NA
CASSRGEGSQPQHF
TGTGCCAGCAGTCGGGGTGAGGGATCTCAGCCCCAGCATTTT
>NA|TRBJ2-2|TRBV3-1/TRBV3-2|TRBD1
CASSRRQGTNTGELFF
TGTGCCAGCAGCCGACGACAGGGGACGAACACCGGGGAGCTGTTTTTT
>NA|TRBJ1-2|TRBV2|NA
CASSERGYGYTF
TGTGCCAGCAGTGAACGGGGCTATGGCTACACCTTC
>NA|TRBJ2-7|TRBV19|TRBD1
CASTKGQGNPYEQYF
TGTGCCAGTACAAAGGGACAGGGGAATCCCTACGAGCAGTACTTC
>NA|TRBJ2-1|TRBV19|NA
CASSIVGLDNEQFF
TGTGCCAGTAGTATCGTGGGGCTTGACAATGAGCAGTTCTTC
>NA|TRBJ1-3|TRBV2|TRBD1
CASRSTGGSGNTIYF
TGTGCCAGCAGGTCTACAGGGGGCTCTGGAAACACCATATATTTT
>NA|TRBJ2-7|TRBV4-2|TRBD2
CASSQDRSSGMLYEQYF
TGTGCCAGCAGCCAAGATAGGTCTAGCGGGATGTTATACGAGCAGTACTTC
>NA|TRBJ2-1|TRBV9|NA
CASSGDNPRNEQFF
TGTGCCAGCAGCGGGGACAACCCCCGCAATGAGCAGTTCTTC
>once|TRBJ1-1|TRBV29-1|NA
CSGGPDYNEAFF
TGCAGCGGGGGGCCCGACTACAATGAAGCTTTCTTT
>NA|TRBJ2-1|TRBV7-8|TRBD2
CASSLKMKTSGGYNEQFF
TGTGCCAGCAGCTTAAAGATGAAGACTAGCGGGGGGTACAATGAGCAGTTCTTC
>NA|TRBJ2-1|TRBV11-3|TRBD2
CASSPTAGGGNEQFF
TGTGCCAGCAGCCCTACAGCGGGGGGGGGCAATGAGCAGTTCTTC
>NA|TRBJ1-6|TRBV7-9|NA
CASSPVLSPLHF
TGTGCCAGCAGCCCCGTGCTATCACCCCTCCACTTT
>NA|TRBJ2-7|TRBV7-8|NA
CASSLAQGFPSYEQYF
TGTGCCAGCAGCTTAGCGCAGGGTTTCCCCTCCTACGAGCAGTACTTC
>NA|TRBJ2-5|TRBV5-4|NA
CASSSQETQYF
TGTGCCAGCAGCTCACAAGAGACCCAGTACTTC
>NA|TRBJ2-7|TRBV15|NA
CATSRDSIYEQYF
TGTGCCACCAGCAGAGACTCTATTTACGAGCAGTACTTC
>NA|TRBJ2-3|TRBV12-1|NA
CASSLHPRPGTGPPDTQYF
TGTGCCAGCAGCCTCCACCCCCGCCCAGGGACAGGGCCCCCAGATACGCAGTATTTT
>once|TRBJ1-1|TRBV6-4|NA
CASSRQAAERAFF
TGTGCCAGCAGTCGACAGGCCGCGGAAAGGGCTTTCTTT
>once|TRBJ2-3|TRBV28|NA
CASSLAPTDTQYF
TGTGCCAGCAGTCTAGCGCCCACAGATACGCAGTATTTT